Listed below are T cell receptor beta chains from one sample, sequenced in a study of T-cell reconstitution after alpha-beta-depleted transplantation in children. TCRdb reanalysed the PCR reads using MiXCR and keeps one entry per CDR3 protein. Of 500,000 to 650,000 distinct CDR3 sequences listed, about an eighth are singletons. Source: PBMCs, mostly from graft donor cells, taken 180 days after TCRalphabeta/CD19-depleted stem cell transplant. These receptors originate from a female patient aged 2-9 years who had a stem cell transplant for aplastic anemia, so the T cells may come from the graft donor. Both conserved end residues are part of each CDR3. The order of the fields is J gene, V gene, D gene, clone size, CDR3 protein. The D gene is left open where the match is weak. Rows may omit the clone size; those that give it use once, few, many or a size class.

J: TRBJ2-3; V: TRBV11-2; D: TRBD2; size: -; CDR3: CASSLRARWRGRADTQYF
J: TRBJ1-5; V: TRBV27; D: -; size: few; CDR3: CASSPIAPYPQDQPQHF
J: TRBJ1-5; V: TRBV9; D: -; size: -; CDR3: CASSGPGSGRVQNQPQHF
J: TRBJ2-4; V: TRBV7-8; D: -; size: few; CDR3: CASSLYSGAALAKNIQYF
J: TRBJ1-1; V: TRBV4-1; D: -; size: few; CDR3: CASSQGLEIEAFF
J: TRBJ2-1; V: TRBV9; D: -; size: many; CDR3: CASSRSATTAGNEQFF
J: TRBJ1-2; V: TRBV10-3; D: -; size: -; CDR3: CAISETGGLQNYGYTF
J: TRBJ2-1; V: TRBV5-1; D: -; size: -; CDR3: CASSLRPGDSNEQFF
J: TRBJ2-6; V: TRBV3-1; D: -; size: -; CDR3: CASSHFGANVLTF
J: TRBJ2-3; V: TRBV12-3/TRBV12-4; D: TRBD2; size: -; CDR3: CASTARLAVEDTQYF
J: TRBJ1-6; V: TRBV28; D: TRBD1; size: -; CDR3: CASSPETGHNSPLHF
J: TRBJ2-7; V: TRBV7-2; D: -; size: -; CDR3: CASTPGRQVGSYEQYF
J: TRBJ1-1; V: TRBV15; D: -; size: many; CDR3: CATSSSRRNTEAFF